This T cell receptor (beta chain) was obtained from a study of blood T cell repertoires in COVID-19. Study in general: COVID-19 samples from acute and convalescent phases originated in the United States, Italy and Spain. The analysed material was cDNA or gDNA that came from T cells, B-cell-depleted T cells, or PBMCs.

Those enrolled, adults aged about 18 to 89 years, came from 24 US areas. Those designated as exposed participants met a COVID-19 case within 2 weeks before study entry. This table comes from immunoSEQ multiplex PCR, and its TCRdb copy is limited to in-frame clones, with some not included. Of roughly 140,000 clones in the sample, 84% were seen once. There are many counts of this clone. The receptor was derived from a woman in her late teens or twenties who had been exposed to COVID-19. The source material was PBMCs or T cells enriched from blood (not recorded which).

CDR3 amino acids: CASSSRRRGKWNTEAFF. CDR3 in DNA: TGTGCCAGCAGCTCAAGAAGACGGGGAAAGTGGAACACTGAAGCTTTCTTT. This chain uses TRBV11-2 with TRBJ1-1, with D uncertain. This CDR3 is built from 17 residues. Germline V gene lookup returns CDR1 SGHAT and CDR2 FQNNGV. V was pared by 4 bases and J by 1 base, with 19 bases between. Looking up the rest from reference TRBV11-2 and TRBJ1-1 gives the full variable domain: EAGVAQSPRYKIIEKRQSVAFWCNPISGHATLYWYQQILGQGPKLLIQFQNNGVVDDSQLPKDRFSAERLKGVDSTLKIQPAKLEDSAVYLCASSSRRRGKWNTEAFFGQGTRLTVV.